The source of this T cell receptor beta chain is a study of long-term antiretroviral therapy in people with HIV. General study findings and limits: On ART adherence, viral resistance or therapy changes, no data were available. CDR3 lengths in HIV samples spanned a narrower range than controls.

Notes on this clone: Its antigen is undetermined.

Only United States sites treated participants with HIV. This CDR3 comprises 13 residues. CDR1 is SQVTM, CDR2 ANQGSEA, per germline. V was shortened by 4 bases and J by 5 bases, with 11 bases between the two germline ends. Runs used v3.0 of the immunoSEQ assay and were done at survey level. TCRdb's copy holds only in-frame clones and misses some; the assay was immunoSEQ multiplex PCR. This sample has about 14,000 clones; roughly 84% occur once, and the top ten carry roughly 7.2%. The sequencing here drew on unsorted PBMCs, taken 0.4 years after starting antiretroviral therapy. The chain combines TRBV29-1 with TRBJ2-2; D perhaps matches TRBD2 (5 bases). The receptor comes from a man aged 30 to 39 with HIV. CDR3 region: CSVGVRETGELFF. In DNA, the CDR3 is TGCAGCGTTGGGGTGAGGGAGACCGGGGAGCTGTTTTTT.